This T cell receptor (beta chain) came from a study of siplizumab effects on memory and regulatory T cells. Regarding the study as a whole: Roughly 75-97% of proliferating CD4+ or CD8+ clones lacked an assignable naive or memory phenotype. Naive T cell populations appeared to exhibit greater diversity than memory cells and appeared to be major alloresponse contributors.

Germline V CDR1 and CDR2: SGHNT, YYREEE (reference sequence). The CDR3 covers 14 residues. V lost 8 bases and J lost 1, with 16 bases in between. TCRdb's copy holds only in-frame clones and misses some; the assay was immunoSEQ multiplex PCR. The table records tens of thousands of clones, around 97% of them present only once. Across a few donor pairs, the naive, memory, effector memory and TEMRA subsets were sequenced without stimulation. For this clone: As yet, its antigen is unknown.

This TCR was sampled from a human donor in good health. The V gene is TRBV5-4, the J gene TRBJ2-7; D may correspond to TRBD1 or TRBD2 (5 bases each). The sequenced sample consisted of naive CD4+ T cells sorted from blood. The CDR3 is CARSVGVGSYEQYF. The CDR3 DNA follows: TGTGCCAGAAGCGTGGGGGTAGGGTCCTACGAGCAGTACTTC.